Listed here is a single T cell receptor (beta chain). The sample is drawn from a study of beta chain features in type 1 diabetes. The CDR3 extends over 14 amino acids. Germline V gives CDR1 MNHEY, CDR2 SMNVEV (reference sequence). The V gene lost 3 bases and the J gene lost 6 bases, with 9 bases spanning the gap. Reverse transcribing all isolated RNA meant expressed TCRB transcripts were sequenced. Sequencing used immunoSEQ multiplex PCR; TCRdb keeps in-frame clones, though not all of them. The top ten clones hold 5.5% to 7.5% of a sample with about 320,000 clones, around 15% of them seen once. The sequenced sample was central memory CD4+ T cells from blood. J is TRBJ1-6 and V is TRBV27; no firm D call. The sequence derives from a man younger than 45 in good health. CDR3 loop: CASSFRQANSPLHF. The CDR3 DNA reads TGTGCCAGCAGTTTTCGGCAGGCTAATTCACCCCTCCACTTT.